Listed below are T cell receptor beta chains from one sample, sequenced in a study of blood T cell repertoires in COVID-19. The method was immunoSEQ multiplex PCR; TCRdb's version includes in-frame clones alone and lacks a portion of them. The table lists about 120,000 clones, 88% of them singletons, with around 0.81% in the top ten. Sample: peripheral blood. The receptor set was obtained from a woman between 45 and 65 years old with active or convalescent COVID-19. CDR3s include the opening cysteine and the closing phenylalanine or tryptophan. A D gene is named only where the DNA matches it firmly. Where a row states a size, it is once, few, many or the class of an expanded clone; other rows omit it.

v_gene: TRBV28; d_gene: .; abundance: .; j_gene: TRBJ1-1; CDR3aa: CASSRQGVTEAFF; CDR3nt: TGTGCCAGCAGTCGCCAGGGTGTCACTGAAGCTTTCTTT
v_gene: TRBV19; d_gene: TRBD1; abundance: .; j_gene: TRBJ1-5; CDR3aa: CASSILDGTGGQQPQHF; CDR3nt: TGTGCCAGTAGTATCCTCGATGGGACAGGGGGCCAGCAGCCCCAGCATTTT
v_gene: TRBV30; d_gene: .; abundance: .; j_gene: TRBJ2-3; CDR3aa: CAWRLASVSADTQYF; CDR3nt: TGTGCCTGGAGGTTGGCTAGCGTGTCTGCAGATACGCAGTATTTT
v_gene: TRBV29-1; d_gene: TRBD1; abundance: .; j_gene: TRBJ2-7; CDR3aa: CSVAETGGLKSYEQYF; CDR3nt: TGCAGCGTTGCCGAGACAGGGGGCTTAAAATCCTACGAGCAGTACTTC
v_gene: TRBV7-2; d_gene: TRBD1; abundance: once; j_gene: TRBJ2-3; CDR3aa: CASSNRDRGSDTQYF; CDR3nt: TGTGCCAGCAGCAACCGGGACAGGGGATCGGATACGCAGTATTTT
v_gene: TRBV2; d_gene: .; abundance: .; j_gene: TRBJ1-2; CDR3aa: CASSLQGSIYGYTF; CDR3nt: TGTGCCAGCAGTCTGCAGGGTTCCATCTATGGCTACACCTTC
v_gene: TRBV15; d_gene: TRBD1; abundance: .; j_gene: TRBJ2-7; CDR3aa: CATSFDRGNYEQYF; CDR3nt: TGTGCCACCAGCTTCGACAGGGGAAACTACGAGCAGTACTTC
v_gene: TRBV28; d_gene: TRBD1; abundance: .; j_gene: TRBJ1-4; CDR3aa: CASRGQSNEKLFF; CDR3nt: TGTGCCAGCAGGGGACAGTCGAATGAAAAACTGTTTTTT
v_gene: TRBV28; d_gene: TRBD1; abundance: .; j_gene: TRBJ2-7; CDR3aa: CASSPSTGGTYEQYF; CDR3nt: TGTGCCAGCAGCCCCTCGACAGGGGGGACCTACGAGCAGTACTTC
v_gene: TRBV28; d_gene: TRBD2; abundance: .; j_gene: TRBJ2-3; CDR3aa: CASSRPSGSGTDTQYF; CDR3nt: TGTGCCAGCAGTCGCCCTAGCGGGAGTGGCACAGATACGCAGTATTTT
v_gene: TRBV7-8; d_gene: .; abundance: .; j_gene: TRBJ2-2; CDR3aa: CASSLVSVSGELFF; CDR3nt: TGTGCCAGCAGCTTAGTATCCGTGTCCGGGGAGCTGTTTTTT
v_gene: TRBV19; d_gene: TRBD2; abundance: .; j_gene: TRBJ2-2; CDR3aa: CASSIFAQREGLYTGELFF; CDR3nt: TGTGCCAGTAGTATATTTGCCCAGCGGGAGGGCCTCTACACCGGGGAGCTGTTTTTT
v_gene: TRBV15; d_gene: .; abundance: .; j_gene: TRBJ1-4; CDR3aa: CATNRQVGVGEKLFF; CDR3nt: TGTGCCACCAACAGGCAGGTGGGCGTCGGTGAAAAACTGTTTTTT
v_gene: TRBV27; d_gene: .; abundance: .; j_gene: TRBJ1-1; CDR3aa: CASSLRGPTEAFF; CDR3nt: TGTGCCAGCAGTTTAAGGGGTCCCACTGAAGCTTTCTTT
v_gene: TRBV10-2; d_gene: .; abundance: few; j_gene: TRBJ2-3; CDR3aa: CASSESTRDTQYF; CDR3nt: TGCGCCAGCAGTGAGTCGACTAGAGATACGCAGTATTTT
v_gene: TRBV5-1; d_gene: .; abundance: many; j_gene: TRBJ2-1; CDR3aa: CASSLEGTPYNEQFF; CDR3nt: TGCGCCAGCAGCTTAGAAGGGACACCCTACAATGAGCAGTTCTTC